Below, one T cell receptor (beta chain) is given with its context. The data were taken from a study of blood T cell repertoires in COVID-19. Whole-study context: Sources were T cells, B-cell-depleted T cells, or PBMCs; the material itself was cDNA or gDNA.

As originally analysed: Reference gene primers were amplified, and this amplification served to estimate nucleated cell counts. Profiled with immunoSEQ multiplex PCR; TCRdb holds only in-frame clones, not every one. The D gene and trimming were derived from the DNA, and the V and J assignments and clone size from that table. The sample records roughly 300,000 clones, 90% to 95% being singletons. Germline trimming cut 4 bases from V and 3 bases from J; bases unmatched to any gene: 5. The germline V gene has CDR1 SGHKS and CDR2 YYEKEE (reference sequence). This CDR3 spans 15 amino acids. This TCR was recovered from a woman aged 25-40 years with COVID-19, enrolled during active disease. The specimen was peripheral blood. This chain connects TRBV5-5 to TRBJ2-5; 11 nucleotides agree with TRBD2. This chain's CDR3 is CASSTGTSGKETQYF. In nucleotides, the CDR3 is TGTGCCAGCAGCACAGGGACTAGCGGCAAAGAGACCCAGTACTTC.